These 18 T cell receptor beta chains were all obtained from the same sample, sequenced in a study of naive and memory T cell subsets. Four PCR rounds used nested alpha and beta constant region primers plus the SP2 primer. MiXCR, applied by TCRdb to the UMI-ligation and nested PCR reads, yields one record per CDR3 protein. This sample has 25,000 to 35,000 distinct CDR3 sequences, with 6.5% to 8% found just once. Stated treatment: skin biopsy from PPD injection site in Mantoux-positive individual. The library had UMIs added by 3' ligation of an oligonucleotide to TCR cDNA. Material: skin, obtained from a tuberculin skin test site. These receptors were taken from an adult in good health.

This clonotype came up many times. The chain uses TRBV3-1 and TRBJ2-7; 7 bases fit TRBD1. CDR3 length equals 15 residues. The germline CDR1 and CDR2 sequences are LGHDT and YNNKEL (reference sequence). With V trimmed by 1 base and J by 2 bases, 5 bases remained unmatched. The CDR3 region has the DNA TGTGCCAGCAGCCAAGTTGGCAGGGGGACCTACGAGCAGTACTTC. Its protein product is CASSQVGRGTYEQYF.

This sequence joins TRBV2 and TRBJ2-7; possible D gene TRBD1, 6 bases. Trimming cost V 5 bases and J 6 bases, with 23 bases left between them. The CDR3 extends over 16 amino acids. Germline V CDR1 and CDR2: SNHLY, FYNNEI. The CDR3 nucleotides read TGTGCCAGCAGTATTTTATCTGGGGCAGGGGTATTCGAGCAGTACTTC. This encodes CASSILSGAGVFEQYF.

In its sample, this clonotype was seen many times. The V gene is TRBV2, the J gene TRBJ2-5; perhaps TRBD2 as D (5 bases). The CDR3 sequence is 13 residues long. V lost 7 bases to trimming and J lost 2 bases, with 11 bases between them. Germline CDR1 is SNHLY and CDR2 is FYNNEI. CDR3 sequence reads: CASNGGRQETQYF. CDR3 coding DNA: TGTGCCAGCAACGGCGGGCGTCAAGAGACCCAGTACTTC.

This clonotype was seen only a few times. The CDR3 coding sequence is TGTGCCAGCAGGGAGACAGGGGGGTCGAGCTATGGCTACACCTTC. Encoded protein: CASRETGGSSYGYTF. The chain is built from TRBV13 and TRBJ1-2, with 9 positions matching TRBD1. The CDR3 runs to 15 residues. The germline gives CDR1 PRHDT, CDR2 FYEKMQ (reference sequence). J lost 4 bases, V lost 6 bases, and 9 bases had no gene match.

This clonotype was observed many times. J is TRBJ2-7 and V is TRBV4-2; D may be TRBD2 (5 bases). The V end lost 2 bases, the J end lost 4 bases, and 12 bases lay between the germline ends. Germline assignment: CDR1 LGHNA and CDR2 YNFKEQ. The CDR3 sequence is 14 residues long. This CDR3 is CASSQSRGGYEQYF. CDR3 DNA sequence: TGTGCCAGCAGCCAATCTCGGGGTGGGTACGAGCAGTACTTC.

This clonotype occurred many times. The chain couples TRBV7-9 to TRBJ2-7; 7 nucleotides agree with TRBD1. Germline V gene lookup returns CDR1 SEHNR and CDR2 FQNEAQ (reference sequence). The CDR3 covers 14 residues. V lost 4 bases and J lost 2; bases outside the gene matches: 5. The CDR3 sequence: CASSYPQGTYEQYF. DNA for the CDR3: TGTGCCAGCAGCTACCCACAGGGGACCTACGAGCAGTACTTC. Supplemented by reference TRBV7-9 and TRBJ2-7, the full variable domain reads DTGVSQNPRHKITKRGQNVTFRCDPISEHNRLYWYRQTLGQGPEFLTYFQNEAQLEKSRLLSDRFSAERPKGSFSTLEIQRTEQGDSAMYLCASSYPQGTYEQYFGPGTRLTVT.

CDR3 sequence (DNA): TGTGCCAGCAGTGATCATGGAGCGGGGACAGGGTCGTGGCCCCAGCATTTT. The encoded protein is CASSDHGAGTGSWPQHF. The V gene is TRBV2, the J gene TRBJ1-5, with TRBD1 identical over 9 bases. In germline, CDR1 is SNHLY, CDR2 FYNNEI. The length of the CDR3 is 17 residues. V was pared by 3 bases and J by 9 bases, with 15 bases of the junction left unmatched.

In this sample, this clonotype turned up a few times. The J gene is TRBJ1-1, the V gene TRBV2; D is undetermined. V was trimmed by 10 bases and J by 1 base, leaving 7 bases between them. CDR1 SNHLY and CDR2 FYNNEI come from the germline V gene. The CDR3 loop spans 11 amino acids. CDR3 region: CATHQNTEAFF. DNA of the CDR3: TGTGCCACTCATCAGAACACTGAAGCTTTCTTT.

This clonotype was detected ten times or more. The gene calls are TRBV29-1 and TRBJ2-1, with 8 nucleotides matching TRBD1. This CDR3 has 14 residues. Losses at the gene ends were 6 bases for V and 1 base for J; bases not matched to a gene: 5. CDR1 and CDR2 from the germline V gene are SQVTM and ANQGSEA. The CDR3 reads CSVDRDRSYNEQFF. The CDR3 nucleotides read TGCAGCGTGGACAGGGACCGTTCCTACAATGAGCAGTTCTTC.

This clonotype was observed many times. The J gene is TRBJ2-3, the V gene TRBV10-3; 8 nucleotides line up with TRBD1. CDR3 length equals 14 residues. Germline trimming cut 5 bases from V and 2 bases from J; bases unmatched to any gene: 3. Germline lookup yields CDR1 ENHRY and CDR2 SYGVKD. CDR3 nucleotides: TGTGCCATCAGTACGGGACAGGCCACAGATACGCAGTATTTT. It translates to CAISTGQATDTQYF.

This clonotype has a count of ten or more. The rearrangement joins TRBV7-9 to TRBJ2-3, with no clear D. CDR1 is SEHNR, CDR2 FQNEAQ, per germline (reference sequence). V was clipped by 5 bases and J by 7 bases, with 13 bases between them. The CDR3 extends over 13 amino acids. The CDR3 protein is CASSPRSNHTQYF. The DNA for the CDR3 is TGTGCCAGCAGCCCTCGATCCAATCATACGCAGTATTTT. Based on the CDR3 plus reference TRBV7-9 and TRBJ2-3, the full variable domain is DTGVSQNPRHKITKRGQNVTFRCDPISEHNRLYWYRQTLGQGPEFLTYFQNEAQLEKSRLLSDRFSAERPKGSFSTLEIQRTEQGDSAMYLCASSPRSNHTQYFGPGTRLTVL.

At least ten counts were recorded for this clonotype. The chain employs TRBV7-2 and TRBJ1-1, with 7 bases fitting TRBD1. V lost 6 bases, J lost 1 base, and 11 bases stayed unmatched. This CDR3 has 16 amino acids. Germline-derived CDR1 and CDR2 are SGHTA and FQGNSA. The CDR3 loop reads CASSPIWGQPNTEAFF. The CDR3, as DNA: TGTGCCAGCAGTCCCATTTGGGGACAGCCGAACACTGAAGCTTTCTTT.

This clonotype was picked up many times. The chain joins TRBV5-6 to TRBJ2-1; 13 bases fit TRBD2. Germline CDR1 SGHDT, CDR2 YYEEEE. Trimming cost V 4 bases and J 8 bases; bases outside gene matches: 6. This CDR3 is 15 amino acids long. The CDR3 DNA sequence: TGTGCCAGCAGCCCTACTAGCGGGGGGGCCGATGAGCAGTTCTTC. It specifies CASSPTSGGADEQFF.

This clonotype has only a few counts. Written as DNA, the CDR3 is TGTGCCAGCAGCTTAGGACCGGGCTCTTCCTACAATGAGCAGTTCTTC. Its protein is CASSLGPGSSYNEQFF. The chain combines TRBV7-9 with TRBJ2-1; no reliable D call. V dropped 1 base and J dropped 1 base, with 11 bases sitting between them. This CDR3 spans 16 amino acids. Germline CDR1 is SEHNR and CDR2 is FQNEAQ (reference sequence).

This clonotype was observed a handful of times. The chain joins TRBV12-3 or TRBV12-4 to TRBJ2-5; D gene uncertain. Trimming removed 5 bases at V and 1 base at J, with 8 bases between. There are 13 residues in the CDR3. CDR3 in DNA: TGTGCCAGCAGTCTAGAGACCCAAGAGACCCAGTACTTC. Its translation is CASSLETQETQYF.

This clonotype occurred many times. The chain carries TRBV9 and TRBJ1-1; TRBD1 is a possible D gene (5 bases). This CDR3 region has 15 residues. The germline CDR1 and CDR2 sequences are SGDLS and YYNGEE. Trimming shortened V by 0 bases and J by 3 bases, and 12 bases separated the two germline ends. Written as DNA, the CDR3 is TGTGCCAGCAGCGTAGGCGCCTTGGGGGACACTGAAGCTTTCTTT. This codes for CASSVGALGDTEAFF.

The table lists this clonotype with a few counts. V is TRBV11-3 and J is TRBJ2-3; D could derive from TRBD1 or TRBD2 (6 bases each). Trimming cost V 6 bases and J 6 bases, with 13 bases left between them. Germline CDR1 is SGHNT and CDR2 is YENEEA. The CDR3 totals 13 residues. The CDR3 sequence: CASSNTGRDTQYF. The DNA of the CDR3 is TGTGCCAGCAGTAATACAGGGAGGGATACGCAGTATTTT. The full variable domain, in which reference TRBV11-3 and TRBJ2-3 provide the parts outside the CDR3, is EAGVVQSPRYKIIEKKQPVAFWCNPISGHNTLYWYLQNLGQGPELLIRYENEEAVDDSQLPKDRFSAERLKGVDSTLKIQPAELGDSAVYLCASSNTGRDTQYFGPGTRLTVL.

This clonotype appeared many times. The V gene is TRBV5-1, the J gene TRBJ2-1, with a weak D call TRBD1 (5 bases). CDR1 SGHRS and CDR2 YFSETQ come from the germline V gene. This CDR3 region has 14 residues. Trimming pared 5 bases from V and 5 bases from J, leaving 14 bases between. CDR3 coding DNA: TGCGCCAGCAGTCCCAGTGAAGGGGACAATGAGCAGTTCTTC. Translation: CASSPSEGDNEQFF.